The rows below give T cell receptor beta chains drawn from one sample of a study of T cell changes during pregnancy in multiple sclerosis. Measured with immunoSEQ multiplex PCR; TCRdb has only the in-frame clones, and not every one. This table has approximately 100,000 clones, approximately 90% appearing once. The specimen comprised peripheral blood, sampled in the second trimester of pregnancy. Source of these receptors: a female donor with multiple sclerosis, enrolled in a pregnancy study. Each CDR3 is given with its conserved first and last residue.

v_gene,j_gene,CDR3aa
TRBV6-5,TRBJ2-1,CASSSRLAGGVDEQFF
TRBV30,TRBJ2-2,CAWKGGWGTGELFF
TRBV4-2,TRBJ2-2,CASSASRGDRVDTGELFF
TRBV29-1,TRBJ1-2,CSVDRGLYGYTF
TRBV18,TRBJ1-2,CASSPETFSGYTF
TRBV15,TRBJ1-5,CATSRAGPRGDQPQHF
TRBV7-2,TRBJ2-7,CASSLALSGEQYF
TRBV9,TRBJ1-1,CASSPIRTSRGAFF
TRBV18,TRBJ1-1,CASSPRTSNTEAFF
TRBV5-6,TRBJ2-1,CASSAVGVNEQFF
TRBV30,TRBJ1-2,CAGGTGGGGYTF
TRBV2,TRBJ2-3,CASSEQGLHTDTQYF
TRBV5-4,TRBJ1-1,CASSSPGAYTEAFF
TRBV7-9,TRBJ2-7,CASSLAGTGGLDYEQYF
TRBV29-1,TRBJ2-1,CSVESRSKSYNEQFF
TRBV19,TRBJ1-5,CASRWRFNQPQHF
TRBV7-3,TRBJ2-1,CASSLALAGGGEQFF
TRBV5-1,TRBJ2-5,CASSFVGLRQETQYF
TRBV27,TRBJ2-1,CASSWNSGGYEQFF
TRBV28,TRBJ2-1,CASSLHLAGGPASNEQFF
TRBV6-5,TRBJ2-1,CASSYGDKGSYNEQFF
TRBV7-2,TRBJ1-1,CASSTLWTGSTEAFF
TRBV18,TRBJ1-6,CASSQTGTGNSPLHF
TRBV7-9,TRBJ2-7,CASSLGAPFSYEQYF
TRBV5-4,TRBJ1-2,CASSLGPQGDYGYTF
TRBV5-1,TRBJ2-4,CASSLGPFVAGGGLTKNIQYF
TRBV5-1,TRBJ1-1,CASSLGQGLATEAFF
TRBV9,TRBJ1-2,CASSGGQTNYGYTF
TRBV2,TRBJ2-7,CASSVGQSYEQYF
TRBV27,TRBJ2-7,CASSLTGTSENYEQYF
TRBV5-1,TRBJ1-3,CASSLEGSGNTIYF
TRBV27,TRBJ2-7,CASSQRQGGVQYF
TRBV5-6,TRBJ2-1,CASSRRASYNEQFF
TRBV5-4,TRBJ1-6,CASTIGGTGPSPLHF
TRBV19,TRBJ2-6,CASSTLQGSGANVLTF
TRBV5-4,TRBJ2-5,CASSFPLAGAGETQYF
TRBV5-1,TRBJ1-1,CASRLSRGTAATEAFF
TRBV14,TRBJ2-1,CASSQVRGSEQFF
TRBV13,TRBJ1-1,CASSLDRAMNTEAFF
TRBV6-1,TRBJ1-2,CASSEVTGPYGYTF
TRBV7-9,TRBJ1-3,CASSHGQGQGNTIYF
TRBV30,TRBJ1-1,CAWGLANLEAFF
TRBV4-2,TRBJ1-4,CASSQVLSEKLFF
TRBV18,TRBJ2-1,CASSARRDRLYNEQFF
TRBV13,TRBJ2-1,CASSFGLAGAGEQFF